Following are 2 T cell receptor beta chains from one sample sequenced in a study of graft-versus-host responses after intestinal transplantation. TCRdb's table, derived via immunoSEQ multiplex PCR, lists solely in-frame clones and lacks some. The data hold about 85,000 clones, with around 84% observed a single time. No antigens are known for them. Sample: unstimulated CD4+ T cells sorted from spleen or lymph node cells, taken before intestinal transplant. The receptors here all came from a human donor who received an intestinal transplant.

This clone has a single count. V gene TRBV9 combines with J gene TRBJ2-2; TRBD2 agrees at 10 bases. V trimming: 0 bases; J trimming: 2 bases; junction bases outside the gene matches: 7. There are 18 residues in the CDR3. In germline, CDR1 is SGDLS, CDR2 YYNGEE. The CDR3 coding sequence is TGTGCCAGCAGCGTAGGTCTAGCGGGGGTTCCTAACACCGGGGAGCTGTTTTTT. Amino acid sequence: CASSVGLAGVPNTGELFF. The complete variable domain, with remaining parts taken from reference TRBV9 and TRBJ2-2, reads DSGVTQTPKHLITATGQRVTLRCSPRSGDLSVYWYQQSLDQGLQFLIQYYNGEERAKGNILERFSAQQFPDLHSELNLSSLELGDSALYFCASSVGLAGVPNTGELFFGEGSRLTVL.

The CDR3 sequence: CAISEHGLASNEQFF. CDR3 bases: TGTGCCATCAGTGAGCACGGACTAGCGTCGAATGAGCAGTTCTTC. The rearrangement uses TRBV10-3 and TRBJ2-1; 9 bases agree with TRBD2. V shed 2 bases and J 7 bases; nucleotides not matched to a gene: 6. Germline values: CDR1 ENHRY, CDR2 SYGVKD. The CDR3 runs 15 residues.